This TCR beta chain was obtained from a study of chemoradiotherapy in HPV16-positive cancers. Study-level information: Two HPV16-positive patients' cells yielded candidate HPV-specific clones and common motifs. Study-wide results and limits: During treatment, candidate HPV-specific clones and E7-related motifs expanded in tumor. HPV-responsive T-cell expansion during chemoradiotherapy was linked to improved recurrence-free survival in HPV16-positive patients.

Repertoires were generated with immunoSEQ multiplex PCR, while TCRdb's copy carries only in-frame clones and drops some. The sample has about 7,000 clones, 85% to 90% seen once; the top ten hold about 3.7%. Samples were taken several times over chemoradiotherapy. The CDR3 covers 15 residues. In germline, CDR1 is MNHEY, CDR2 SMNVEV (reference sequence). V gave up 6 bases and J gave up 7 bases; unmatched junction bases: 14. As regards this clone: Its antigen is not identified.

The rearrangement joins TRBV27 to TRBJ1-1; 7 bases map to TRBD1. Sampling was carried out from a patient who underwent chemoradiotherapy. The sequence was obtained from a human donor with HPV-associated anogenital cancer. CDR3 sequence reads: CASSLPSTGMGEAFF. The CDR3 DNA reads TGTGCCAGCAGCCTCCCATCGACAGGGATGGGTGAAGCTTTCTTT.